This T cell receptor beta chain came from a study of T cell responses to AZD1222 COVID-19 vaccine. Study at large: Analyses pooled second doses at about 4 or about 12 weeks. Findings and caveats of the study: The study found Spike-specific TCR breadth and depth rose after two AZD1222 doses. Sampling that yielded the repertoires occurred only after the peak T cell response. In a largely white British group with more females than males, clonal diversity was possibly underestimated.

CDR1 and CDR2 (germline): WSHSY, SAAADI. Trimming removed 7 bases from V and 2 bases from J, with 6 bases in between. CDR3 length equals 13 residues. Only in-frame clones appear in the TCRdb table, and some are missing; sequencing was by immunoSEQ multiplex PCR. The table shows 110,000 to 150,000 clones, with 85% to 90% occurring only once. As regards this clone: Its target is not known.

The genes are TRBV10-2 and TRBJ2-6; D is undetermined. Specimen: peripheral blood, collected on day 0 of AZD1222 vaccination. This TCR derives from an adult in good health. The CDR3: CASMDPGANVLTF. The CDR3 DNA follows: TGCGCCAGCATGGACCCTGGGGCCAACGTCCTGACTTTC.